Each of the 12 T cell receptor beta chains below was sequenced from the same sample in a study of cytomegalovirus exposure and HLA in healthy donors. Assay used: immunoSEQ multiplex PCR; TCRdb lists only in-frame clones, some missing. The table has approximately 240,000 clones, around nine tenths seen once. Sequences were obtained from PBMCs. These receptors were collected from a young woman in good health and CMV-seronegative.

The gene calls are TRBV9 and TRBJ2-1; no firm D call. Trimming took off 0 bases at V and 9 bases at J, with 10 bases between the two ends. The CDR3 runs 13 residues. Germline V CDR1 and CDR2: SGDLS, YYNGEE. This chain's CDR3 is CASSVGGNSEQFF. The CDR3 DNA sequence: TGTGCCAGCAGCGTAGGTGGTAATAGTGAGCAGTTCTTC.

This clone appeared once. The V gene is TRBV6-5, the J gene TRBJ2-7; 9 bases are shared with TRBD2. CDR3 length: 15 amino acids. V lost 6 bases, J lost 5 bases, and 11 bases stayed unmatched. Looked up from germline, CDR1 is MNHEY and CDR2 is SVGAGI. CDR3 nucleotide sequence: TGTGCCAGCAGACCCCTTAAGGGACTAGCCAACGAGCAGTACTTC. Its translation: CASRPLKGLANEQYF.

This clone appeared a single time. V is TRBV28 and J is TRBJ1-1; 7 bases agree with TRBD1. Trimming cost V 6 bases and J 4 bases; bases outside gene matches: 2. The germline gives CDR1 MDHEN, CDR2 SYDVKM. CDR3 length equals 12 residues. The CDR3 region is CASRTGSTEAFF. The CDR3 nucleotides are TGTGCCAGCAGGACAGGGAGCACTGAAGCTTTCTTT.

The rearrangement links TRBV4-1 to TRBJ1-2; TRBD1 aligns across 8 bases. The CDR3 is 17 residues long. V lost 0 bases, J lost 5 bases, and 11 bases stayed unmatched. CDR1 MGHRA and CDR2 YSYEKL come from the germline V gene. CDR3 sequence (DNA): TGCGCCAGCAGCCAAGATGGAGCAGGGGGCAGCGGGTATGGCTACACCTTC. It specifies CASSQDGAGGSGYGYTF.

The chain is built from TRBV13 and TRBJ2-5, with 10 positions matching TRBD2. The germline CDR1 and CDR2 sequences are PRHDT and FYEKMQ (reference sequence). The CDR3 covers 14 residues. V was clipped by 5 bases and J by 5 bases; unmatched bases: 5. Here the CDR3 reads CASSHSGRWETQYF. In DNA, the CDR3 is TGTGCCAGCAGCCATAGCGGGAGGTGGGAGACCCAGTACTTC.

CDR3 amino acids: CASSLDWAGNTGELFF. CDR3 coding DNA: TGCGCCAGCAGCTTGGACTGGGCCGGGAACACCGGGGAGCTGTTTTTT. The genes are TRBV5-1 and TRBJ2-2; D not certain. Per germline, CDR1 SGHRS and CDR2 YFSETQ. CDR3 length: 16 amino acids. V gave up 0 bases and J gave up 1 base, with 10 bases separating them.

The chain combines TRBV10-2 with TRBJ2-7; no clear D. Germline V lookup: CDR1 WSHSY, CDR2 SAAADI. CDR3 size: 12 residues. Trimming left V 3 bases short and J 2 bases short, with 5 bases between. CDR3 nucleotides: TGCGCCAGCAGTGACCCTCCCTACGAGCAGTACTTC. It translates to CASSDPPYEQYF.

The chain has TRBV5-6 and TRBJ2-1, with TRBD2 identical over 11 bases. CDR1 SGHDT and CDR2 YYEEEE come from the germline V gene. The junction had 4 bases not matched to a gene; V was cut back by 3 bases and J by 5 bases. CDR3 length: 15 amino acids. The CDR3 sequence is CASSSGTSGHNEQFF. CDR3 nucleotide sequence: TGTGCCAGCAGCTCCGGGACTAGCGGCCACAATGAGCAGTTCTTC.

This chain joins TRBV9 and TRBJ2-1; 8 bases align to TRBD2. Trimming at V came to 5 bases and at J to 6 bases, leaving 10 bases not matched to a gene. The CDR3 totals 15 residues. CDR1 and CDR2 from the germline V gene are SGDLS and YYNGEE. CDR3 bases: TGTGCCAGCAGGCCAACCGGGAGGGCGGGCAATGAGCAGTTCTTC. Encoded protein: CASRPTGRAGNEQFF.

The chain recombines TRBV29-1 with TRBJ2-2; 12 bases align to TRBD1. Germline loops: CDR1 SQVTM, CDR2 ANQGSEA. The CDR3 spans 15 residues. The J segment lost 8 bases and the V segment lost 8 bases, leaving 12 bases of the junction unmatched. Written as DNA, the CDR3 is TGCAGCTCCAAGCTCGGGGGACAGGGGGCTGGGGAGCTGTTTTTT. It yields the protein CSSKLGGQGAGELFF.

The rearrangement uses TRBV2 and TRBJ2-2; perhaps TRBD2 as D (6 bases). Germline lookup yields CDR1 SNHLY and CDR2 FYNNEI. The CDR3 spans 12 residues. Between the trimmed V and J ends, which lost 7 bases and 7 bases, there was a span of 10 bases. This chain's CDR3 is CASTAGLGELFF. DNA for the CDR3: TGTGCCAGCACCGCGGGGCTCGGGGAGCTGTTTTTT.

The chain is built from TRBV30 and TRBJ2-4, with 15 nucleotides matching TRBD2. Trimming cost V 4 bases and J 0 bases; bases outside gene matches: 13. From germline, CDR1 is GTSNPN and CDR2 SVGIG (reference sequence). CDR3 length equals 20 residues. As DNA, the CDR3 is TGTGCCTGGACCTCCGGGACTAGCGGGGGGCCTCTAATAGCCAAAAACATTCAGTACTTC. Protein sequence: CAWTSGTSGGPLIAKNIQYF.